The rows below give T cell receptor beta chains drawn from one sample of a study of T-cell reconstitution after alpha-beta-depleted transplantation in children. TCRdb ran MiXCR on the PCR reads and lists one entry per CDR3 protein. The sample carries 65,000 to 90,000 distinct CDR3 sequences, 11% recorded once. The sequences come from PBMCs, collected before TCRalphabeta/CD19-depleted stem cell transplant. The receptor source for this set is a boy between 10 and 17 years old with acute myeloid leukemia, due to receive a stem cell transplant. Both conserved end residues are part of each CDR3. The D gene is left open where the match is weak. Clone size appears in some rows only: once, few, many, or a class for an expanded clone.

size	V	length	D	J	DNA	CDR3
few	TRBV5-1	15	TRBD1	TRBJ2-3	TGCGCCAGCACTATGACAGGGGGTGGCACAGATACGCAGTATTTT	CASTMTGGGTDTQYF
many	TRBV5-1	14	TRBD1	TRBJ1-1	TGCGCCAGCAGCTCTTCGGGACAGGGGGCGCGAGCTTTCTTT	CASSSSGQGARAFF
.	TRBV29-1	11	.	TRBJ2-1	TGCAGCGCTCCCCTTGTGTCTGAGCAGTTCTTC	CSAPLVSEQFF
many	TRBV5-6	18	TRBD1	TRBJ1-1	TGTGCCAGCAGCTCGTCAACTGGGGCAAGAGACAGGGACACTGAAGCTTTCTTT	CASSSSTGARDRDTEAFF
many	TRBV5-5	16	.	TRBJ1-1	TGTGCCAGCAGCCCAAGTTTCGGTAGATTGAACACTGAAGCTTTCTTT	CASSPSFGRLNTEAFF
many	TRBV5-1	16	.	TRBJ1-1	TGCGCCAGCAGCTTGATGCGGGCAGGGGTGAACACTGAAGCTTTCTTT	CASSLMRAGVNTEAFF
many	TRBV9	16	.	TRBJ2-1	TGTGCCAGCAGCGTAGCCGGCGGGGGCCTTGTTGGGGAGCAGTTCTTC	CASSVAGGGLVGEQFF
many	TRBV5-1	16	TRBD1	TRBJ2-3	TGCGCCAGCAGAAATGCAGGACAGGGGGCGACAGATACGCAGTATTTT	CASRNAGQGATDTQYF
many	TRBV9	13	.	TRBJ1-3	TGTGCCAGCAGCGTTGGGGACGGAAACACCATATATTTT	CASSVGDGNTIYF
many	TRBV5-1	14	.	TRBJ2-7	TGCGCCAGCAGCTCCGGGGGACTGGCCTACGAGCAGTACTTC	CASSSGGLAYEQYF
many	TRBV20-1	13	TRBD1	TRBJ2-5	TGCAGTGTTCCGGGACAGGCGGGTGAGACCCAGTACTTT	CSVPGQAGETQYF
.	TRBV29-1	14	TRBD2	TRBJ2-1	TGCAGCGCCCCCCGGGTAGCGGGAGTACATGAGCAGTTCTTC	CSAPRVAGVHEQFF
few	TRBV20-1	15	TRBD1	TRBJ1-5	TGCAGTGCTAGAGGCAGGACAGGGGTTGATCAGCCCCAGCATTTT	CSARGRTGVDQPQHF
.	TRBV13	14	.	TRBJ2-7	TGTGCCAGCAGCCTGCCGACGGAGTCCCCGGAGGCTTACTTC	CASSLPTESPEAYF
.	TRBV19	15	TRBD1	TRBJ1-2	TGTGCCAGCGCAAGGGCCACGGGACAGGTCACCGGCTACACCTTC	CASARATGQVTGYTF
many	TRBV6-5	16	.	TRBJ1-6	TGTGCCAGCAGTTACGGGGGAAGCTCCTATAATTCACCCCTCCACTTT	CASSYGGSSYNSPLHF
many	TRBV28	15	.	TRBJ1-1	TGTGCCAGCGAGTACCAGGGACAAATTAACACTGAAGCTTTCTTT	CASEYQGQINTEAFF
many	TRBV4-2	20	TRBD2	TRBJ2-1	TGTGCCAGCAGCCATTTTCCACCCACTGACTTAGCGGGAGTCTCCAGCGAGCAGTTCTTC	CASSHFPPTDLAGVSSEQFF
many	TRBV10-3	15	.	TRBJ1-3	TGTGCCATCAGTGATTCAGGGATCTCTGGAAACACCATATATTTT	CAISDSGISGNTIYF
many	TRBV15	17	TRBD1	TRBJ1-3	TGTGCCACCAGCAGATCCGGACAGGGGGCACCTGGAAACACCATATATTTT	CATSRSGQGAPGNTIYF
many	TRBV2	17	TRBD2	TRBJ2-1	TGTGCCAGCGGGGGGTCCCCCGGGACTAGCTCCTACAATGAGCAGTTCTTC	CASGGSPGTSSYNEQFF
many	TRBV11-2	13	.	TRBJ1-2	TGTGCCAGCAGCTTGGGCTTGAGGAGTGGCTACACCTTC	CASSLGLRSGYTF
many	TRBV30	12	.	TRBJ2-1	TGTGCCTGGAGTGTACCCGGCGATGAGCAGTTCTTC	CAWSVPGDEQFF
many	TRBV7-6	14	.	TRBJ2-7	TGTGCCAGCAGCATAATGACAGCTGACTACGAGCAGTACTTC	CASSIMTADYEQYF
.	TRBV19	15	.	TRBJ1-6	TGTGCCAGTAGTACCTCGGACAGTCACAATTCACCCCTCCACTTT	CASSTSDSHNSPLHF
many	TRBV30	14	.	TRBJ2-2	TGTGCCTGGAGGCGGAGTTTTAACACCGGGGAGCTGTTTTTT	CAWRRSFNTGELFF
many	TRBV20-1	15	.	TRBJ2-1	TGCAGTGCTAGCATCCGGGCTGTAGGGGTCAATGAGCAGTTCTTC	CSASIRAVGVNEQFF
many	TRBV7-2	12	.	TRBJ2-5	TGTGCCAGCAGCCTATTTGGGGAGACCCAGTACTTC	CASSLFGETQYF
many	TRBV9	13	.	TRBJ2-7	TGTGCCAGCAGCGTAGGAGGATCCTACGAGCAGTACTTC	CASSVGGSYEQYF
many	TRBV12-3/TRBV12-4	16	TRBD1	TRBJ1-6	TGTGCCAGCAGGCCCACCTCACAGGGGAGGAATTCACCCCTCCACTTT	CASRPTSQGRNSPLHF
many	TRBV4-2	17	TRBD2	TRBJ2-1	TGTGCCAGCAGCCAAGACCAGGGTGGACTAGCCGTGGTAGAACAGTTCTTC	CASSQDQGGLAVVEQFF
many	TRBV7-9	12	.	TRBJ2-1	TGTGCCAGCAAGGGGGTTAACAATGAGCAGTTCTTC	CASKGVNNEQFF
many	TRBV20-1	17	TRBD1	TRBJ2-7	TGCAGTGCTACCGCCCCGTTGGGACAGGGGAGCTCCTACGAGCAGTACTTC	CSATAPLGQGSSYEQYF
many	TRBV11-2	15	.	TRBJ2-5	TGTGCCAGCAGCTTAGTGAGTCTAGTTGGAGAGACCCAGTACTTC	CASSLVSLVGETQYF
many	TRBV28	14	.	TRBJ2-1	TGTGCCAGCAGCCGGACGGAGTCCTACAATGAGCAGTTCTTC	CASSRTESYNEQFF
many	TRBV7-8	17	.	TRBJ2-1	TGTGCCAGCAGCTTCCGGGACAAGGTCTTTGGGCGCAATGAGCAGTTCTTC	CASSFRDKVFGRNEQFF
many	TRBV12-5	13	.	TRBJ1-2	TGTGCTAGTGCCCCCGACTCAGACTATGGCTACACCTTC	CASAPDSDYGYTF
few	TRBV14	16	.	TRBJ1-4	TGTGCCAGCAGCCAAAACTCTGGTGCAACTAATGAAAAACTGTTTTTT	CASSQNSGATNEKLFF
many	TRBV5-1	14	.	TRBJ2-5	TGCGCCAGCAGCTTGGCTGGGTTCCAAGAGACCCAGTACTTC	CASSLAGFQETQYF
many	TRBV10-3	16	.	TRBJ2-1	TGTGCCATCAGTGTCATTGAGAGCGGCCCCTACAATGAGCAGTTCTTC	CAISVIESGPYNEQFF
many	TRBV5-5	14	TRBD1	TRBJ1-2	TGTGCCAGCAGCCTATTCGGGACAGCCTATGGCTACACCTTC	CASSLFGTAYGYTF